These 23 T cell receptor beta chains were sequenced from one sample in a study of graft-versus-host responses after intestinal transplantation. These receptors have no identified antigens. This table comes from immunoSEQ multiplex PCR, and its TCRdb copy is limited to in-frame clones, with some not included. The sample holds tens of thousands of clones, 85% to 90% seen once. Sequenced here: unstimulated CD4+ T cells sorted from spleen or lymph node cells, sampled before intestinal transplant. These TCRs come from a human donor who received an intestinal transplant.

The genes are TRBV5-1 and TRBJ1-1; D is undetermined. Germline loops: CDR1 SGHRS, CDR2 YFSETQ. The length of the CDR3 is 14 residues. V was clipped by 4 bases and J by 1 base, with 11 bases between them. CDR3 DNA sequence: TGCGCCAGCAGCCCCCCTACAGCGAACACTGAAGCTTTCTTT. This encodes CASSPPTANTEAFF.

The CDR3 loop reads CASSQGAVGGPYNEQFF. CDR3 nucleotide sequence: TGCGCCAGCAGCCAAGGGGCTGTGGGGGGGCCTTACAATGAGCAGTTCTTC. The V and J genes are TRBV4-1 and TRBJ2-1; TRBD2 is a possible D gene (7 bases). V gave up 1 base and J gave up 4 bases, with 17 bases separating them. The CDR3 has 17 amino acids. CDR1 and CDR2 (germline): MGHRA, YSYEKL.

V and J are TRBV10-3 and TRBJ2-1; possible D gene TRBD2, 5 bases. Germline CDR1 and CDR2: ENHRY and SYGVKD. CDR3 size: 13 residues. V was trimmed by 9 bases and J by 4 bases, leaving 13 bases between them. Here the CDR3 DNA reads TGTGCCATTCAAGCGGACCAGTACAATGAGCAGTTCTTC. Amino acid sequence: CAIQADQYNEQFF.

The rearrangement uses TRBV2 and TRBJ2-2; possible D gene TRBD2, 5 bases. The ends were cut back, 4 bases at V and 4 bases at J, with 16 bases in the middle. The CDR3 consists of 16 residues. Germline assignment: CDR1 SNHLY and CDR2 FYNNEI. The CDR3 protein is CASSAEGGPSTGELFF. CDR3 nucleotides: TGTGCCAGCAGTGCTGAGGGCGGGCCGAGCACCGGGGAGCTGTTTTTT.

The CDR3 DNA is TGTGCCAGCTCAATAGGGAGCCTGGGGACTGAAGCTTTCTTT. This codes for CASSIGSLGTEAFF. The genes are TRBV18 and TRBJ1-1; D call uncertain. The CDR3 has 14 residues. From germline, CDR1 is KGHSH and CDR2 LQKENI. V lost 5 bases to trimming and J lost 5 bases, with 15 bases between them.

V is TRBV7-9 and J is TRBJ2-7, with D tentatively TRBD2 (5 bases). The CDR3 is made up of 13 amino acids. CDR1 and CDR2 (germline): SEHNR, FQNEAQ (reference sequence). V was clipped by 4 bases and J by 6 bases, with 13 bases between them. CDR3 loop: CASSSTGRGEQYF. The CDR3 DNA reads TGTGCCAGCAGCTCCACCGGACGGGGCGAGCAGTACTTC.

The V call is TRBV28, the J call TRBJ2-7; D possibly corresponds to TRBD2 (7 bases). Trimming removed 0 bases from V and 0 bases from J, with 9 bases in between. The CDR3 runs to 15 residues. From germline, CDR1 is MDHEN and CDR2 SYDVKM. The CDR3 region has the DNA TGTGCCAGCAGTTTATGGGGGGGGGCCTCCTACGAGCAGTACTTC. Its translation is CASSLWGGASYEQYF.

A note on this clone: At one end, the junction sequence differs from germline, possibly due to a read error. This chain joins TRBV7-7 and TRBJ2-5; TRBD2 aligns across 13 bases. Germline CDR1 is SSHAT and CDR2 is FNYEAQ (reference sequence). The CDR3 is 15 amino acids. CDR3 nucleotide sequence: TGTGCTAGCAGCTTACTAGCGGGGGGGGGTGAGACCCAGTACTTC. It specifies CASSLLAGGGETQYF.

The chain uses TRBV7-6 and TRBJ1-2; possibly TRBD1 for D (6 bases). V was clipped by 4 bases and J by 2 bases, with 8 bases between them. This CDR3 is 13 amino acids long. Per the germline V gene, CDR1 is SGHVS and CDR2 is FNYEAQ. The CDR3 loop is CASSSGTNYGYTF. The CDR3 coding sequence is TGTGCCAGCAGCTCCGGGACAAACTATGGCTACACCTTC. The whole variable domain, remainder taken from reference TRBV7-6 and TRBJ1-2, is GAGVSQSPRYKVTKRGQDVALRCDPISGHVSLYWYRQALGQGPEFLTYFNYEAQQDKSGLPNDRFSAERPEGSISTLTIQRTEQRDSAMYRCASSSGTNYGYTFGSGTRLTVV.

V is TRBV4-2 and J is TRBJ2-5; TRBD2 might be the D (6 bases). V was pared by 0 bases and J by 8 bases, with 19 bases between. CDR3 length equals 16 residues. CDR1 LGHNA and CDR2 YNFKEQ come from the germline V gene. CDR3 region: CASSQEDRGIRDTQYF. The CDR3 nucleotides read TGTGCCAGCAGCCAAGAGGACCGGGGGATAAGAGATACCCAGTACTTC.

The chain combines TRBV14 with TRBJ1-6, with D unresolved. Germline V gene sequence: CDR1 SGHDN, CDR2 FVKESK. The CDR3 is 17 amino acids. Trimming stripped 0 bases from V and 7 bases from J, with 16 bases between. CDR3 residues: CASSQEVPGIVNSPLHF. DNA for the CDR3: TGTGCCAGCAGCCAAGAGGTCCCCGGTATAGTGAATTCACCCCTCCACTTT.

This rearrangement joins TRBV9 to TRBJ1-1; TRBD1 might be the D (5 bases). CDR3 length equals 13 residues. Trimming took 0 bases from V and 8 from J, leaving 11 bases between them. In germline, CDR1 is SGDLS, CDR2 YYNGEE. The chain's CDR3 is CASSVEGQGEAFF. CDR3 in DNA: TGTGCCAGCAGCGTAGAAGGGCAGGGAGAAGCTTTCTTT.

CDR3 residues: CASSTTGEAEAFF. DNA for the CDR3: TGTGCCAGCAGTACTACAGGGGAAGCTGAAGCTTTCTTT. The V gene is TRBV7-9, the J gene TRBJ1-1; TRBD1 matches 7 bases. From germline, CDR1 is SEHNR and CDR2 FQNEAQ (reference sequence). The J segment lost 6 bases and the V segment lost 6 bases, leaving 7 bases of the junction unmatched. This CDR3 comprises 13 residues.

The chain combines TRBV29-1 with TRBJ1-1; D is possibly TRBD1 (6 bases). This CDR3 is 15 amino acids long. Germline loops: CDR1 SQVTM, CDR2 ANQGSEA. Trimming cost V 6 bases and J 1 base, with 18 bases left between them. The CDR3: CSVKGDGGRNTEAFF. The CDR3 region has the DNA TGCAGCGTGAAAGGGGATGGGGGCAGGAACACTGAAGCTTTCTTT.

The chain recombines TRBV11-1 with TRBJ2-3, with 7 bases fitting TRBD2. Per the germline V gene, CDR1 is SGHAT and CDR2 is FQDESV (reference sequence). Losses at the gene ends were 5 bases for V and 1 base for J; bases not matched to a gene: 9. The CDR3 length is 16 residues. For the CDR3, the DNA is TGTGCCAGCAGCCGCGGCCTAGCGGCCGGCACAGATACGCAGTATTTT. Amino acids: CASSRGLAAGTDTQYF.

The rearrangement joins TRBV7-3 to TRBJ2-1; 10 nucleotides agree with TRBD2. Losses at the gene ends were 3 bases for V and 6 bases for J; bases not matched to a gene: 5. The CDR3 is 15 amino acids. Per germline, CDR1 SGHTA and CDR2 FQGTGA. This chain's CDR3 is CASSLTSGLFNEQFF. The CDR3 DNA reads as TGTGCCAGCAGCTTGACTAGCGGGTTGTTCAATGAGCAGTTCTTC.

V and J are TRBV5-4 and TRBJ2-6, with 10 bases identical to TRBD1. This CDR3 has 20 residues. V shed 3 bases and J 2 bases; nucleotides not matched to a gene: 14. Germline CDR1 reads SGHNT; CDR2 reads YYREEE (reference sequence). The CDR3 coding sequence is TGTGCCAGCAGCTCGTTAACGGGACAGGGGACTTTTCCTGGGGCCAACGTCCTGACTTTC. This sequence encodes CASSSLTGQGTFPGANVLTF.

This chain connects TRBV5-1 to TRBJ2-3; a possible D gene is TRBD1 (5 bases). V shed 4 bases and J shed 3 bases, with 18 bases lying between them. The CDR3 consists of 16 residues. Germline CDR1 is SGHRS and CDR2 is YFSETQ. The DNA for the CDR3 is TGCGCCAGCAGCACCGTGCAGGGTTTGGGGACAGATACGCAGTATTTT. It encodes CASSTVQGLGTDTQYF. The variable domain in full, with the rest retrieved from reference TRBV5-1 and TRBJ2-3, is KAGVTQTPRYLIKTRGQQVTLSCSPISGHRSVSWYQQTPGQGLQFLFEYFSETQRNKGNFPGRFSGRQFSNSRSEMNVSTLELGDSALYLCASSTVQGLGTDTQYFGPGTRLTVL.

Here the CDR3 DNA reads TGTGCCAGTAGTACCACGGGTCCTCGCACAGATACGCAGTATTTT. Translating it yields CASSTTGPRTDTQYF. The chain uses TRBV19 and TRBJ2-3, with unresolved D. Germline V gene lookup returns CDR1 LNHDA and CDR2 SQIVND (reference sequence). The CDR3 runs 15 residues. V lost 4 bases to trimming and J lost 1 base, with 12 bases between them.

This clone was recorded only once. The J gene is TRBJ1-5, the V gene TRBV19, with D perhaps TRBD1 (6 bases). Germline CDR1 and CDR2: LNHDA and SQIVND (reference sequence). CDR3 length equals 14 residues. Trimming shortened V by 7 bases and J by 3 bases, and 13 bases separated the two germline ends. The CDR3 sequence: CASTATGFNQPQHF. The CDR3 coding sequence is TGTGCCAGTACCGCCACAGGGTTCAATCAGCCCCAGCATTTT.

V usage is TRBV5-1 and J usage is TRBJ2-7, with D perhaps matching TRBD2 (5 bases). Germline lookup yields CDR1 SGHRS and CDR2 YFSETQ. This CDR3 contains 14 residues. Trimming shortened V by 1 base and J by 2 bases, and 10 bases separated the two germline ends. The CDR3 protein is CASSLKGATYEQYF. The CDR3 DNA reads TGCGCCAGCAGCTTGAAGGGAGCAACCTACGAGCAGTACTTC.

The chain is built from TRBV27 and TRBJ1-1, with D unclear. Germline loops: CDR1 MNHEY, CDR2 SMNVEV (reference sequence). The CDR3 runs 12 residues. Trimming took 8 bases from V and 2 from J, leaving 9 bases between them. In DNA form, the CDR3 reads TGTGCCAGCTTTTCTCTAAACACTGAAGCTTTCTTT. This encodes CASFSLNTEAFF.

This chain joins TRBV2 and TRBJ2-7; 13 nucleotides line up with TRBD2. The length of the CDR3 is 16 residues. Germline CDR1 SNHLY, CDR2 FYNNEI. Trimming at V came to 3 bases and at J to 4 bases, leaving 6 bases not matched to a gene. The CDR3 is CASSDKLAGGPYEQYF. The CDR3 bases are TGTGCCAGCAGTGACAAACTAGCGGGAGGGCCTTACGAGCAGTACTTC.